These 17 T cell receptor beta chains were all obtained from the same sample, sequenced in a study of T cells after yellow fever vaccination (dated by TCRdb to about 2019). In light of the paper, this sample's treatment or condition label describes: live attenuated yellow fever vaccine strain. Receptors were amplified or captured by 5' RACE. Sequenced on an Illumina NovaSeq 6000. The public reads were quality trimmed at Q25 with fastp and then assembled into clones with MiXCR by TCRdb, keeping productive beta chains. Here each entry gathers all rows of one CDR3 protein and keeps the most common genes and DNA. This sample comprises 300,000 to 350,000 distinct CDR3 sequences, approximately 4% of them detected only once. Of the sample, 20% to 25% falls within the top ten clones. Sequences were derived from PBMCs, sampled 5 days after the yellow fever booster vaccination. Every receptor here comes from a man between 18 and 35 years old who received the YFV17D yellow fever vaccine.

The sample holds a few counts of this clonotype. This sequence joins TRBV29-1 and TRBJ1-1, with D hard to call. This CDR3 is built from 12 residues. V was pared by 7 bases and J by 1 base, with 10 bases between. CDR1 is SQVTM, CDR2 ANQGSEA, per germline. CDR3 in DNA: TGCAGCGCCCTGGGTGCGAACACTGAAGCTTTCTTT. The encoded protein is CSALGANTEAFF.

This chain uses TRBV4-1 with TRBJ2-7; 7 bases fit TRBD1. V was clipped by 0 bases and J by 7 bases; unmatched bases: 12. Germline V gene sequence: CDR1 MGHRA, CDR2 YSYEKL. This CDR3 is 16 amino acids long. CDR3 region: CASSQDFGTDFFEQYF. In DNA, the CDR3 is TGCGCCAGCAGCCAAGACTTTGGGACAGATTTTTTTGAGCAGTACTTC.

This clonotype occurred a few times. CDR3 region: CASSLSGTAYETQYF. Written as DNA, the CDR3 is TGCGCCAGCAGCTTAAGCGGGACGGCCTATGAGACCCAGTACTTC. The rearrangement links TRBV5-1 to TRBJ2-5; TRBD2 matches at 7 bases. V was pared by 2 bases and J by 5 bases, with 9 bases of the junction left unmatched. From germline, CDR1 is SGHRS and CDR2 YFSETQ. The CDR3 extends over 15 amino acids.

This clonotype was seen more than once but under ten times. A read error may produce the germline difference seen at one junction end. DNA for the CDR3: TGTGCCACCAGTGATGAACTGGGGGCACTATGCTTC. It is translated as CATSDELGALCF. The genes are TRBV24-1 and TRBJ1-2, with a weak D call TRBD1 (6 bases). The CDR3 is made up of 12 amino acids. CDR1 and CDR2 (germline): KGHDR, SFDVKD.

In its sample, this clonotype was seen many times. The rearrangement links TRBV7-2 to TRBJ2-4, with 14 positions matching TRBD2. With 5 bases clipped from V and 7 bases from J, the junction kept 7 bases outside the gene matches. Germline values: CDR1 SGHTA, CDR2 FQGNSA. The CDR3 totals 16 residues. Here the CDR3 reads CASSLTTSGGANIQYF. The CDR3 coding sequence is TGTGCCAGCAGCCTCACGACTAGCGGGGGGGCGAACATTCAGTACTTC.

This clonotype was seen more than once but under ten times. The rearrangement uses TRBV27 and TRBJ1-4, with no clear D. V was cut by 2 bases and J by 5 bases, with 12 bases left in between. Per the germline V gene, CDR1 is MNHEY and CDR2 is SMNVEV (reference sequence). The CDR3 contains 15 residues. The CDR3 nucleotides are TGTGCCAGCAGTTTAATCTTGGATAGGAATGAAAAACTGTTTTTT. Its protein product is CASSLILDRNEKLFF.

This clonotype has at least ten counts. The rearrangement links TRBV24-1 to TRBJ1-4; D possibly corresponds to TRBD1 (5 bases). Trimming pared 3 bases from V and 7 bases from J, leaving 11 bases between. The CDR3 has 14 amino acids. Germline V lookup: CDR1 KGHDR, CDR2 SFDVKD. The CDR3 DNA follows: TGTGCCACCAGTGATCCCAGGGACGGTGAAAAACTGTTTTTT. Translating gives CATSDPRDGEKLFF.

This sequence joins TRBV12-3 or TRBV12-4 and TRBJ1-1; no firm D call. The V end was cut by 2 bases, the J end by 2 bases, with 9 bases between. The CDR3 has 14 residues. CDR3 region: CASSLYQANTEAFF. The CDR3 DNA sequence: TGTGCCAGCAGTTTATATCAGGCAAACACTGAAGCTTTCTTT.

This clonotype was counted a few times. The V gene is TRBV5-1, the J gene TRBJ2-5, with D perhaps TRBD1 or TRBD2 (6 bases each). V was cut by 0 bases and J by 5 bases, with 23 bases left in between. This CDR3 region has 18 residues. Germline lookup yields CDR1 SGHRS and CDR2 YFSETQ. The CDR3 region has the DNA TGCGCCAGCAGCTTGGCCGCGTCAGGGGACTCGCGGTGGGAGACCCAGTACTTC. Protein sequence: CASSLAASGDSRWETQYF.

The V and J genes are TRBV4-1 and TRBJ2-3; D is unclear. V was shortened by 1 base and J by 6 bases, with 11 bases between the two germline ends. There are 14 residues in the CDR3. Germline V gene lookup returns CDR1 MGHRA and CDR2 YSYEKL. Written as DNA, the CDR3 is TGCGCCAGCAGCCAAGCCCGAAAGGTGGATACGCAGTATTTT. As protein: CASSQARKVDTQYF.

This clonotype has a handful of counts. The rearrangement links TRBV11-2 to TRBJ2-1; 12 bases line up with TRBD2. After removal of 1 base from V and 0 bases from J, the junction contained 4 bases not matched to a gene. CDR3 length: 18 residues. Per germline, CDR1 SGHAT and CDR2 FQNNGV. Here the CDR3 DNA reads TGTGCCAGCAGCTTAGGGCTAGCGGGGGGGAGCTCCTACAATGAGCAGTTCTTC. This codes for CASSLGLAGGSSYNEQFF.

The gene calls are TRBV20-1 and TRBJ2-7, with D unclear. V lost 5 bases to trimming and J lost 4 bases, with 18 bases between them. Germline V gene lookup returns CDR1 DFQATT and CDR2 SNEGSKA (reference sequence). The CDR3 runs 14 residues. The CDR3 DNA is TGCAGTGCTTATAACCGGGCCACCTTATACGAGCAGTACTTC. Translation gives CSAYNRATLYEQYF.

The chain uses TRBV27 and TRBJ2-1; D is possibly TRBD2 (7 bases). The V gene's germline CDR1 is MNHEY and CDR2 SMNVEV (reference sequence). V lost 2 bases and J 9 bases, leaving 14 bases between the germline ends. The CDR3 loop spans 14 amino acids. For the CDR3, the DNA is TGTGCCAGCAGTTTACGGGGGGCCCACGTTGAGCAGTTCTTC. Residues: CASSLRGAHVEQFF.

This clonotype was observed a handful of times. The chain combines TRBV15 with TRBJ1-5, with D uncertain. Germline V gives CDR1 LNHNV, CDR2 YYDKDF (reference sequence). V gave up 4 bases and J gave up 2 bases, with 9 bases separating them. CDR3 size: 14 residues. CDR3 bases: TGTGCCACCAGCAAGAGCCAGGGCAATCAGCCCCAGCATTTT. Translated, it gives CATSKSQGNQPQHF.

The chain links TRBV19 to TRBJ1-1; no clear D gene. The CDR3 runs 14 residues. CDR1 and CDR2 (germline): LNHDA, SQIVND (reference sequence). With 7 bases removed from V and 4 bases from J, the gap between germline ends came to 16 bases. CDR3 residues: CASTFGSLGTEAFF. The CDR3 nucleotides read TGTGCCAGTACATTCGGGAGTTTGGGCACTGAAGCTTTCTTT.

V is TRBV2 and J is TRBJ1-3, with 8 bases fitting TRBD1. This CDR3 is built from 15 residues. The V gene's germline CDR1 is SNHLY and CDR2 FYNNEI. Losses at the gene ends were 3 bases for V and 6 bases for J; bases not matched to a gene: 7. CDR3: CASSERQGFENTIYF. CDR3 coding DNA: TGTGCCAGCAGTGAGAGACAGGGGTTTGAAAACACCATATATTTT. Looking up the rest from reference TRBV2 and TRBJ1-3 gives the full variable domain: EPEVTQTPSHQVTQMGQEVILRCVPISNHLYFYWYRQILGQKVEFLVSFYNNEISEKSEIFDDQFSVERPDGSNFTLKIRSTKLEDSAMYFCASSERQGFENTIYFGEGSWLTVV.

This clonotype was detected a few times. This rearrangement joins TRBV20-1 to TRBJ2-2; the match to TRBD1 covers 9 bases. The CDR3 runs 15 residues. Unmatched junction bases numbered 8, after V lost 3 bases and J lost 6 bases. Germline CDR1 reads DFQATT; CDR2 reads SNEGSKA (reference sequence). In DNA, the CDR3 is TGCAGTGCTAGGAAAACAGGGGGCTTGTCCGGGGAGCTGTTTTTT. It encodes CSARKTGGLSGELFF.